This TCR beta chain was captured by sequencing in a study of naive and memory T cell subsets. General observations from the study: In naive cells, over 85% of TCR sequences were seen only once.

The CDR3 sequence is 15 residues long. Germline lookup yields CDR1 KGHSH and CDR2 LQKENI. Trimming took off 5 bases at V and 5 bases at J, with 16 bases between the two ends. Details on this clonotype: Antigen unknown.

After CD4 positive bead selection, the CD4-negative fraction gave CD8 T cells. Both TRBC1 and TRBC2 were covered by a beta constant-region primer of two equimolar oligonucleotides. From the UMI-ligation and nested PCR reads, TCRdb called clonotypes with MiXCR, one entry per CDR3 protein. The sample records under 150,000 distinct CDR3 sequences, 15% to 20% being singletons. Specimen: naive CD4+ T cells from blood. The sequence was collected from a human donor in good health. J is TRBJ2-1 and V is TRBV18, with D perhaps being TRBD1 or TRBD2 (5 bases each). The CDR3 bases are TGTGCCAGCTCAGGGACCGGGCGCGCGCACAATGAGCAGTTCTTC. Its translation: CASSGTGRAHNEQFF. Supplemented by reference TRBV18 and TRBJ2-1, the full variable domain reads NAGVMQNPRHLVRRRGQEARLRCSPMKGHSHVYWYRQLPEEGLKFMVYLQKENIIDESGMPKERFSAEFPKEGPSILRIQQVVRGDSAAYFCASSGTGRAHNEQFFGPGTRLTVL.